This TCR beta chain was identified during a study of CXCR3-negative and CXCR3-positive naive CD8 T cells. Preparation of TRB cDNA libraries relied on 5' RACE carrying UMI labels. TCRdb re-called the 5' RACE reads; every CDR3 protein appears as one record, without DNA. The sample has approximately 96,000 distinct CDR3 sequences. A remark on this clonotype: The antigen is unknown.

CDR1 and CDR2 (germline): SGHKS, YYEKEE (reference sequence). The CDR3 has 15 residues. The study, taken as a whole, reports: Hydrophobicity of TRB CDR3s was greater in CXCR3-positive naive cells than in CXCR3-negative naive cells.

The chain employs TRBV5-5 and TRBJ2-5; with no DNA, the TCRdb D assignment of TRBD1 cannot be verified. The clonotype originates from a human donor in good health. Some clones in this sample may be carry-over from other donors' samples. Sequenced input: naive CXCR3+ CD8+ T cells from blood. Subset defined: CD45RO-CCR7+CD27+CD95- naive CD8+ T cells expressing CXCR3 (TNR3+). CDR3 in amino acids: CASSRPGTNQETQYF.